These 17 T cell receptor beta chains were all obtained from the same sample, sequenced in a study of blood T cell repertoires in COVID-19. Sequenced by immunoSEQ multiplex PCR; TCRdb stores in-frame clones only, minus some. The sample records over 200,000 clones, 80% being singletons. The sequencing sample was made of peripheral blood. The source of these receptors is a human donor in a cohort sampled during active COVID-19.

V and J are TRBV7-2 and TRBJ1-2; no clear D. V was pared by 0 bases and J by 4 bases, with 6 bases between. Germline lookup yields CDR1 SGHTA and CDR2 FQGNSA. This CDR3 comprises 13 residues. The chain's CDR3 is CASSLASTYGYTF. For the CDR3, the DNA is TGTGCCAGCAGCTTAGCCAGTACCTATGGCTACACCTTC. Full variable domain (rest looked up from reference TRBV7-2 and TRBJ1-2): GAGVSQSPSNKVTEKGKDVELRCDPISGHTALYWYRQSLGQGLEFLIYFQGNSAPDKSGLPSDRFSAERTGGSVSTLTIQRTQQEDSAVYLCASSLASTYGYTFGSGTRLTVV.

The rearrangement links TRBV27 to TRBJ2-7; possible D gene TRBD2, 6 bases. Germline CDR1 is MNHEY and CDR2 is SMNVEV (reference sequence). The CDR3 spans 13 residues. V shed 8 bases and J shed 2 bases, with 13 bases lying between them. DNA for the CDR3: TGTGCCAGCGGCGTGCGGGACCCCTACGAGCAGTACTTC. This sequence encodes CASGVRDPYEQYF.

This rearrangement joins TRBV21-1 to TRBJ2-7; the table's D gene call, TRBD2, was not cross checked with the DNA. TRBV21-1 is designated a pseudogene. CDR3 length equals 15 residues. For the CDR3, the DNA is TGTGCCAGCAGCAATGGGGCGGGAGGGCTAAACGAGCAGTACTTC. Translation gives CASSNGAGGLNEQYF.

V gene TRBV6-2 or TRBV6-3 combines with J gene TRBJ1-3; maybe TRBD1 (5 bases). The CDR3 has 16 residues. Trimming left V 3 bases short and J 0 bases short, with 12 bases between. Germline CDR1 MNHEY, CDR2 SVGEGT. CDR3 nucleotides: TGTGCCAGCAGTTATTTAACAGGAGCCTCTGGAAACACCATATATTTT. This gives the protein CASSYLTGASGNTIYF.

This chain joins TRBV30 and TRBJ1-1; D not resolved. The CDR3 consists of 15 residues. CDR1 and CDR2 from the germline V gene are GTSNPN and SVGIG (reference sequence). V lost 5 bases to trimming and J lost 5 bases, with 21 bases between them. The CDR3 is CAWCRIRAPGTEAFF. In DNA, the CDR3 is TGTGCCTGGTGTAGGATTCGGGCTCCGGGGACTGAAGCTTTCTTT.

The genes are TRBV7-9 and TRBJ1-1; the match to TRBD1 covers 10 bases. The V and J ends lost 3 bases and 7 bases, in that order; junction bases with no gene match: 11. CDR3 length: 16 amino acids. CDR1 SEHNR and CDR2 FQNEAQ come from the germline V gene (reference sequence). In DNA form, the CDR3 reads TGTGCCAGCAGCTTGCTGCCGGGACAGGGGCGAAATGAAGCTTTCTTT. Encoded protein: CASSLLPGQGRNEAFF.

The rearrangement joins TRBV11-2 to TRBJ2-7; tentative D call: TRBD2 (5 bases). Trimming stripped 5 bases from V and 9 bases from J, with 29 bases between. The CDR3 runs to 17 residues. Per germline, CDR1 SGHAT and CDR2 FQNNGV. In nucleotides, the CDR3 is TGTGCCAGCAGCGCACTACCCGGACTGTTTACCTACGATGCGCAGTACTTC. Translation: CASSALPGLFTYDAQYF.

The chain couples TRBV9 to TRBJ1-1; the match to TRBD1 covers 7 bases. The CDR3 contains 17 residues. J gave up 0 bases and V 0 bases, and 8 bases lay outside the gene matches. Looked up from germline, CDR1 is SGDLS and CDR2 is YYNGEE. The CDR3 loop reads CASSVAPAGTVNTEAFF. The CDR3, as DNA: TGTGCCAGCAGCGTAGCACCCGCCGGGACAGTGAACACTGAAGCTTTCTTT.

This clone was counted between two and nine times. The chain combines TRBV11-2 with TRBJ1-2, with TRBD1 identical over 7 bases. The CDR3 has 13 residues. V lost 5 bases to trimming and J lost 8 bases; unmatched junction nucleotides: 8. Looked up from germline, CDR1 is SGHAT and CDR2 is FQNNGV. This CDR3 is CASSSDRVGGYTF. DNA of the CDR3: TGTGCCAGCAGCAGTGACAGGGTGGGAGGCTACACCTTC.

V usage is TRBV11-2 and J usage is TRBJ1-2; 8 bases map to TRBD1. V lost 3 bases to trimming and J lost 4 bases; unmatched junction nucleotides: 7. The germline V gene encodes CDR1 SGHAT and CDR2 FQNNGV. This CDR3 is 15 amino acids long. CDR3 region: CASSLTGERGYGYTF. The DNA for the CDR3 is TGTGCCAGCAGCTTGACAGGGGAGCGCGGCTATGGCTACACCTTC.

The rearrangement uses TRBV7-9 and TRBJ2-7; 7 bases match TRBD2. After removal of 4 bases from V and 2 bases from J, the junction contained 20 bases not matched to a gene. CDR1 and CDR2 (germline): SEHNR, FQNEAQ (reference sequence). CDR3 length: 19 amino acids. The CDR3 DNA reads TGTGCCAGCAGCTCCGAAGCGGGGTTGGTAGTTCTAAATACCTACGAGCAGTACTTC. Translation: CASSSEAGLVVLNTYEQYF.

The CDR3 here is CATSDSLAGDYNEQFF. CDR3 nucleotide sequence: TGTGCCACCAGTGATTCTCTAGCGGGAGACTACAATGAGCAGTTCTTC. The rearrangement joins TRBV24-1 to TRBJ2-1, with TRBD2 identical over 10 bases. After removal of 2 bases from V and 3 bases from J, the junction contained 3 bases not matched to a gene. The germline gives CDR1 KGHDR, CDR2 SFDVKD. This CDR3 contains 16 residues.

A few counts support this clone. In the same sample, other DNA sequences code for this CDR3. V and J are TRBV19 and TRBJ1-1; D uncertain. Germline loops: CDR1 LNHDA, CDR2 SQIVND (reference sequence). Trimming took 3 bases from V and 0 from J, leaving 5 bases between them. The CDR3 extends over 13 amino acids. CDR3 in amino acids: CASSIGVNTEAFF. DNA for the CDR3: TGTGCCAGTAGTATCGGTGTGAACACTGAAGCTTTCTTT.

This clone was recorded only once. This chain uses TRBV9 with TRBJ2-7; D might be TRBD2 (5 bases). This CDR3 is 14 amino acids long. The V gene's germline CDR1 is SGDLS and CDR2 YYNGEE. Trimming left V 0 bases short and J 5 bases short, with 12 bases between. CDR3 residues: CASSVERGTHEQYF. CDR3 sequence (DNA): TGTGCCAGCAGCGTAGAACGGGGAACGCACGAGCAGTACTTC.

V gene TRBV29-1 combines with J gene TRBJ1-2, with TRBD1 identical over 8 bases. The CDR3 covers 13 residues. Trimming at V came to 6 bases and at J to 3 bases, leaving 6 bases not matched to a gene. Germline V CDR1 and CDR2: SQVTM, ANQGSEA. The CDR3, as DNA: TGCAGCGTCGCGCCGGACAGGGACTATGGCTACACCTTC. Translation gives CSVAPDRDYGYTF.

On this clone: Other nucleotide sequences in the sample specify the same CDR3. The chain has TRBV2 and TRBJ2-7, with D tentatively TRBD1 (6 bases). The CDR3 is made up of 12 amino acids. Germline CDR1 is SNHLY and CDR2 is FYNNEI. Between the trimmed V and J ends, which lost 5 bases and 4 bases, there was a span of 9 bases. This chain's CDR3 is CASSLQGYEQYF. Written as DNA, the CDR3 is TGTGCCAGCAGTCTCCAGGGGTACGAGCAGTACTTC.

The chain carries TRBV5-1 and TRBJ2-4, with 9 bases that match TRBD2. This CDR3 contains 17 residues. V shed 4 bases and J 1 base; nucleotides not matched to a gene: 9. CDR1 is SGHRS, CDR2 YFSETQ, per germline. The CDR3 here is CASSGGLADGAKNIQYF. For the CDR3, the DNA is TGCGCCAGCAGCGGGGGACTAGCAGACGGGGCCAAAAACATTCAGTACTTC.